This entry describes one TCR beta chain. PCR primers comprised 60 Vbeta and 13 Jbeta primers. Method: immunoSEQ multiplex PCR; TCRdb's copy keeps in-frame clones and lacks some. The sample has about 160,000 clones, roughly 80% seen once. The sample originates from a study of cytomegalovirus exposure and HLA in healthy donors. CDR1 GTSNPN and CDR2 SVGIG come from the germline V gene (reference sequence). CDR3 length: 14 residues. The trim removed 1 base at V and 9 bases at J, leaving 9 bases unmatched. The chain uses TRBV30 and TRBJ2-5; TRBD2 aligns across 9 bases. Source material: PBMCs. The source of this sequence is a woman aged 30 to 39 in good health and CMV-seronegative. CDR3 in amino acids: CAWSGAGGQRAQYF. The DNA for the CDR3 is TGTGCCTGGAGTGGAGCGGGGGGCCAGAGGGCCCAGTACTTC.